This T cell receptor beta chain was observed in a study of blood T cell repertoires in COVID-19. The protocol was immunoSEQ multiplex PCR, while the TCRdb copy is restricted to in-frame clones and leaves out a portion. The sample carries 400,000 to 550,000 clones, nearly 90% recorded once. The CDR3 totals 14 residues. The germline CDR1 and CDR2 sequences are SEHNR and FQNEAQ (reference sequence). Germline trimming cut 1 base from V and 8 bases from J; bases unmatched to any gene: 4. This receptor was obtained from a woman between 18 and 30 years old with acute COVID-19. The sequenced sample consisted of PBMCs or T cells enriched from blood (not recorded which). The rearrangement links TRBV7-9 to TRBJ1-4, with 7 bases fitting TRBD1. The CDR3 is CASSLEQGKEKLFF. The DNA for the CDR3 is TGTGCCAGCAGCTTAGAACAGGGGAAGGAAAAACTGTTTTTT.